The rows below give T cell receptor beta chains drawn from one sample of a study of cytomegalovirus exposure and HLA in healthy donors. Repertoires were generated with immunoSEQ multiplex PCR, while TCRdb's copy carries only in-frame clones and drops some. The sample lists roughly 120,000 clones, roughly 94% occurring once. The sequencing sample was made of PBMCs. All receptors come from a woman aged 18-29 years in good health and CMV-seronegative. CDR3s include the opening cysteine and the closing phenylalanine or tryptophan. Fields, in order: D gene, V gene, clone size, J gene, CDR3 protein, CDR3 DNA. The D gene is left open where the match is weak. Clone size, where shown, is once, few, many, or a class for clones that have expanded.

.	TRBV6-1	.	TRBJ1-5	CASSDYQPQHF	TGTGCCAGCAGTGACTATCAGCCCCAGCATTTT
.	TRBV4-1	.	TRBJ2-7	CASSQAGSGQQYF	TGCGCCAGCAGCCAAGCCGGAAGCGGGCAGCAGTACTTC
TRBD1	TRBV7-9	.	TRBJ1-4	CASSSLDRGGEKLFF	TGTGCCAGCAGCTCCTTGGACAGGGGTGGTGAAAAACTGTTTTTT
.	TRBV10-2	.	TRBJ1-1	CASSRDIENTEAFF	TGCGCCAGCAGTAGGGACATCGAGAACACTGAAGCTTTCTTT
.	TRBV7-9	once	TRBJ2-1	CASSLKPRGVWNEQFF	TGTGCCAGCAGCTTAAAACCCAGGGGAGTATGGAATGAGCAGTTCTTC
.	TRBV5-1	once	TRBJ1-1	CASSFTYNTEAFF	TGCGCCAGCAGCTTTACATACAACACTGAAGCTTTCTTT
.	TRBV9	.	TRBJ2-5	CASSSPLVEETQYF	TGTGCCAGCAGCAGTCCTTTAGTAGAAGAGACCCAGTACTTC
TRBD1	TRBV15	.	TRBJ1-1	CATLQGGYTEAFF	TGTGCCACCTTACAGGGGGGTTACACTGAAGCTTTCTTT
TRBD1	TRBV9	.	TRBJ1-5	CASSVAGGYNQPQHF	TGTGCCAGCAGCGTGGCAGGGGGATACAATCAGCCCCAGCATTTT
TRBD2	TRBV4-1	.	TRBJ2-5	CASSPGGADETQYF	TGCGCCAGCAGCCCGGGGGGGGCGGACGAGACCCAGTACTTC
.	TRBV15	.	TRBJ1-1	CATSRGEAVTEAFF	TGTGCCACCAGCAGAGGTGAGGCGGTCACTGAAGCTTTCTTT
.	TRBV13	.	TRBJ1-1	CASSEQGSEAFF	TGTGCCAGCAGCGAACAGGGATCTGAAGCTTTCTTT
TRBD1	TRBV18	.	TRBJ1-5	CASSPTRQGDNQPQHF	TGTGCCAGCTCACCGACTAGACAGGGCGACAATCAGCCCCAGCATTTT
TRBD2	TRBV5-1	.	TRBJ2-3	CASSSSGRAADTQYF	TGCGCCAGCAGCTCTAGCGGGAGGGCCGCAGATACGCAGTATTTT
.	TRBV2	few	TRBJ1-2	CASSWTEEDYGYTF	TGTGCCAGCAGTTGGACGGAGGAGGACTATGGCTACACCTTC
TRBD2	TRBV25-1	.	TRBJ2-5	CASSEFRGEGETQYF	TGTGCCAGCAGTGAATTTCGGGGGGAGGGAGAGACCCAGTACTTC
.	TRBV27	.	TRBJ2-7	CASSLDRFSYEQYF	TGTGCCAGCAGTTTAGACAGGTTTTCCTACGAGCAGTACTTC
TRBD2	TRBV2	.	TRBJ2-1	CASSASILAGVNNEQFF	TGTGCCAGCAGCGCCTCGATACTAGCGGGGGTTAACAATGAGCAGTTCTTC
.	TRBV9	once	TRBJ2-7	CASSVWDISYEQYF	TGTGCCAGCAGCGTGTGGGACATCTCCTACGAGCAGTACTTC
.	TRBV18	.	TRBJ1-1	CASSLRTENTEAFF	TGTGCCAGCTCACTACGGACAGAGAACACTGAAGCTTTCTTT
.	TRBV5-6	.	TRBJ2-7	CASSTKTYYEQYF	TGTGCCAGCAGCACGAAGACATACTACGAGCAGTACTTC
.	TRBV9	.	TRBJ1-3	CASSLREPGNTIYF	TGTGCCAGCAGCTTGAGAGAACCGGGAAACACCATATATTTT
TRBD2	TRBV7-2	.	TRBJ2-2	CASSLMAGVLVGELFF	TGTGCCAGCAGCCTAATGGCGGGAGTTTTGGTCGGGGAGCTGTTTTTT
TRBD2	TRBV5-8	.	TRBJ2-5	CASSFSPGLAGDQYF	TGTGCCAGCAGCTTCAGTCCGGGACTAGCGGGAGACCAGTACTTC
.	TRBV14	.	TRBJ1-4	CASSQLTGTTNEKLFF	TGTGCCAGCAGCCAACTCACCGGGACAACTAATGAAAAACTGTTTTTT
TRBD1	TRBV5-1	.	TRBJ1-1	CASSSQGAHTEAFF	TGCGCCAGCAGCTCCCAGGGGGCGCACACTGAAGCTTTCTTT
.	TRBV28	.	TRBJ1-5	CASSLSGYQPQHF	TGTGCCAGCAGTTTATCGGGGTATCAGCCCCAGCATTTT
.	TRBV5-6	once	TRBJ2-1	CASSWGAYNEQFF	TGTGCCAGCAGCTGGGGGGCCTACAATGAGCAGTTCTTC
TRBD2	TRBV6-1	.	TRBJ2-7	CASSVTRLAGESEQYF	TGTGCCAGCAGTGTTACACGCCTAGCGGGAGAATCCGAGCAGTACTTC
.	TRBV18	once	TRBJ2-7	CASSPPNLGAIYEQYF	TGTGCCAGCTCACCACCAAACCTGGGGGCCATATACGAGCAGTACTTC
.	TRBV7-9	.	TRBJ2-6	CASSFRSSGANVLTF	TGTGCCAGCAGCTTTAGAAGCTCTGGGGCCAACGTCCTGACTTTC
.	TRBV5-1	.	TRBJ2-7	CASSLGQTGEQYF	TGCGCCAGCAGCTTGGGCCAGACAGGCGAGCAGTACTTC
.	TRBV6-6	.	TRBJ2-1	CASSGTIYNEQFF	TGTGCCAGCAGCGGGACAATTTACAATGAGCAGTTCTTC
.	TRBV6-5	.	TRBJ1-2	CASSYRGRDGYTF	TGTGCCAGCAGTTATCGGGGTCGGGATGGCTACACCTTC
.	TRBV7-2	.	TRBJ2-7	CASRGGLLGEQYF	TGTGCCAGCAGGGGGGGGCTTCTTGGGGAGCAGTACTTC
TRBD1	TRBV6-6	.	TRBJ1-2	CASATGDREGGYTF	TGTGCCAGCGCAACGGGGGACAGGGAAGGTGGCTACACCTTC
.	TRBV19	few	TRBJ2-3	CASSTAGEDTQYF	TGTGCCAGTAGTACCGCAGGGGAAGATACGCAGTATTTT
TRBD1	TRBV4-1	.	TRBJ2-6	CASSQGGQGAWGANVLTF	TGCGCCAGCAGCCAAGGGGGACAGGGGGCGTGGGGGGCCAACGTCCTGACTTTC
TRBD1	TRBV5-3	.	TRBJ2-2	CARSLEVARGTNTGELFF	TGTGCCAGAAGCTTGGAGGTGGCCAGGGGGACAAACACCGGGGAGCTGTTTTTT
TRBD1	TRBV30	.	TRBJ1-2	CAWSLFPGTAWVGGYTF	TGTGCCTGGAGTTTATTTCCTGGGACAGCGTGGGTTGGTGGCTACACCTTC
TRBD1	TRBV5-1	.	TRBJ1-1	CASSLGTGIGGTEAFF	TGCGCCAGCAGCTTGGGGACAGGGATAGGTGGCACTGAAGCTTTCTTT
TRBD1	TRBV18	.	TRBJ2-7	CASSRTGQGSYEQYF	TGTGCCAGCTCACGTACGGGACAGGGTTCCTACGAGCAGTACTTC
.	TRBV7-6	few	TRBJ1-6	CASSPDMGGIGSPLHF	TGTGCCAGCAGCCCCGACATGGGGGGAATAGGTTCACCCCTCCACTTT
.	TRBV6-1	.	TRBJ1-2	CASTRGHANYGYTF	TGTGCCAGCACTCGGGGACACGCTAACTATGGCTACACCTTC
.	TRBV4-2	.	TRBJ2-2	CASSHEGPGRSDTGELFF	TGTGCCAGCAGCCATGAAGGGCCCGGGAGATCGGACACCGGGGAGCTGTTTTTT
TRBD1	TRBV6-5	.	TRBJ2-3	CASSPGQGTDTQYF	TGTGCCAGCAGTCCCGGACAGGGGACAGATACGCAGTATTTT
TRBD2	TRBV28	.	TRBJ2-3	CASSLGSGGAADTQYF	TGTGCCAGCAGTTTAGGTAGCGGGGGGGCCGCAGATACGCAGTATTTT
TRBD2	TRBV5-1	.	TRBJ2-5	CASSLLLAGDETQYF	TGCGCCAGCAGCCTATTACTAGCGGGGGATGAGACCCAGTACTTC
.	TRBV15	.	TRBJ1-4	CATSRDPGGRELFF	TGTGCCACCAGCAGAGATCCGGGGGGAAGGGAACTGTTTTTT
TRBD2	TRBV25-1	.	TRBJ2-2	CASSKAGGYTGELFF	TGTGCCAGCAGTAAGGCGGGAGGGTACACCGGGGAGCTGTTTTTT
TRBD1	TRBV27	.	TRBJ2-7	CASGGQGRFYEQYF	TGTGCCAGCGGGGGACAGGGACGGTTTTACGAGCAGTACTTC
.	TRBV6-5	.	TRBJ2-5	CASSYSGQKETQYF	TGTGCCAGCAGTTACTCGGGGCAGAAAGAGACCCAGTACTTC
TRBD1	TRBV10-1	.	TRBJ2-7	CASSEGGALEGEQYF	TGCGCCAGCAGTGAAGGGGGCGCCTTGGAAGGCGAGCAGTACTTC